Below, one TCR beta chain is given with its context. This sample is drawn from a study of blood T cell repertoires in COVID-19. About the research overall: Collection of acute and convalescent COVID-19 samples took place in the United States, Italy and Spain.

The study recruited exposed participants who had met a COVID-19 case within 2 weeks before entry. The repertoire was sequenced with immunoSEQ multiplex PCR; TCRdb's copy has only in-frame clones and lacks some. Counted here are roughly 270,000 clones, 80% to 85% occurring once; the ten biggest clones make up 4.5% to 6%. Germline CDR1 is SEHNR and CDR2 is FQNEAQ (reference sequence). CDR3 size: 15 residues. Trimming removed 5 bases at V and 2 bases at J, with 13 bases between. The sample was PBMCs or T cells enriched from blood (not recorded which). The chain uses TRBV7-9 and TRBJ1-3; D is uncertain. This TCR was recovered from a middle-aged man who had been exposed to COVID-19. The DNA for the CDR3 is TGTGCCAGCAGCCCGCTCGGGATGCCTGGAAACACCATATATTTT. Translating gives CASSPLGMPGNTIYF.